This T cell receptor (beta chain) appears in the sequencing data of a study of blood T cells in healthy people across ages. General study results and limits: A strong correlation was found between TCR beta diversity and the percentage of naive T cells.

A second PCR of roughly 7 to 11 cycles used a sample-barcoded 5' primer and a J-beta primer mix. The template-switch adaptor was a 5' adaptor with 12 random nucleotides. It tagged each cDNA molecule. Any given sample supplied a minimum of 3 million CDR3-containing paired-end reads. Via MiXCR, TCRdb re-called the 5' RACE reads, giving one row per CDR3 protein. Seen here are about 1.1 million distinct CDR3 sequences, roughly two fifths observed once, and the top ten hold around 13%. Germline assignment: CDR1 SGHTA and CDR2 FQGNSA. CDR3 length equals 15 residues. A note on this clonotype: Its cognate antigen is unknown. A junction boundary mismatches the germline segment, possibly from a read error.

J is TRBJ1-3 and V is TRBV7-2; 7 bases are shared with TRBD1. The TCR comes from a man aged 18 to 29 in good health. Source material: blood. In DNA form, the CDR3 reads TGTGCCAGCAGCTTGGGGACAGACTCTAGAAACACCATATATTTT. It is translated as CASSLGTDSRNTIYF. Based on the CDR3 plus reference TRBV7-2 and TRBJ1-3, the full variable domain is GAGVSQSPSNKVTEKGKDVELRCDPISGHTALYWYRQSLGQGLEFLIYFQGNSAPDKSGLPSDRFSAERTGGSVSTLTIQRTQQEDSAVYLCASSLGTDSRNTIYFGEGSWLTVV.